Sequencing of this T cell receptor (beta chain) was carried out in a study of cytomegalovirus exposure and HLA in healthy donors. 13 Jbeta primers and 60 Vbeta primers were used for the PCR. The method was immunoSEQ multiplex PCR; TCRdb's version includes in-frame clones alone and lacks a portion of them. The repertoire holds fewer than 200,000 clones, 65% to 80% seen once, with about 4.6% in the top ten. The V end lost 7 bases, the J end lost 4 bases, and 10 bases lay between the germline ends. The CDR3 contains 12 residues. Germline values: CDR1 LGHNA, CDR2 YNFKEQ. Study outcomes and limitations: Earlier analysis found most TCR beta V segments productive about 90% or about 30% of the time. The HLA-A and HLA-B alleles of most subjects were reportedly predicted accurately from TCR beta sequences.

Points on this clone: Its antigen is as yet unknown.

The chain couples TRBV4-2 to TRBJ1-1; possible D gene TRBD1, 5 bases. This TCR came from a middle-aged man in good health and CMV-seronegative. Sequencing was carried out using PBMCs. The CDR3 sequence is CASMVGGTEAFF. In DNA form, the CDR3 reads TGTGCCAGCATGGTGGGGGGCACTGAAGCTTTCTTT.